These 31 T cell receptor beta chains originate from one sample sequenced in a study of shared clonotypes between healthy human individuals. Naive-designated CD8 cells lacked CD45RO, were positively enriched for CCR7, and omitted terminally differentiated effector memory CD45RA+ cells. The data were produced by immunoSEQ multiplex PCR, yet TCRdb's version contains in-frame clones alone and is incomplete. In the table there are hundreds of thousands of clones, 95% to 96% of which are singletons. Sample: naive CD8+ T cells sorted from blood. The receptors were gathered from a woman in her 30s in good health.

This clone was recorded once. The J gene is TRBJ2-7, the V gene TRBV30; D is uncertain. The V end was cut by 0 bases, the J end by 5 bases, with 8 bases between. Germline-derived CDR1 and CDR2 are GTSNPN and SVGIG (reference sequence). The CDR3 runs to 12 residues. This CDR3 reads CAWSVVGNEQYF. CDR3 nucleotides: TGTGCCTGGAGTGTAGTGGGTAACGAGCAGTACTTC.

The chain has TRBV19 and TRBJ1-1; D remains ambiguous. Per germline, CDR1 LNHDA and CDR2 SQIVND (reference sequence). V lost 7 bases and J lost 8, with 11 bases in between. The CDR3 length is 11 residues. CDR3 loop: CASTSHREAFF. The CDR3 bases are TGTGCCAGTACCTCCCACAGAGAAGCTTTCTTT.

This clone was picked up one time. The chain carries TRBV5-4 and TRBJ2-7; D is ambiguous. This CDR3 region has 14 residues. Deletions cut 1 base from V and 1 base from J, with 9 bases between. In germline, CDR1 is SGHNT, CDR2 YYREEE (reference sequence). CDR3 sequence reads: CASSLSFESYEQYF. In DNA, the CDR3 is TGTGCCAGCAGCTTGAGTTTTGAATCCTACGAGCAGTACTTC.

The rearrangement joins TRBV6-6 to TRBJ1-1, with 7 bases aligning to TRBD1. The V segment lost 4 bases and the J segment 0 bases; nucleotides outside the gene matches: 5. Germline CDR1 reads MNHNY; CDR2 reads SVGAGI (reference sequence). The CDR3 runs to 15 residues. As DNA, the CDR3 is TGTGCCAGCAGTTGGCGGACAGGTATGAACACTGAAGCTTTCTTT. Protein sequence: CASSWRTGMNTEAFF.

Worth noting for this clone: The identical CDR3 is also encoded by other nucleotide sequences in the sample. The rearrangement links TRBV27 to TRBJ2-1; 10 bases line up with TRBD2. Per germline, CDR1 MNHEY and CDR2 SMNVEV (reference sequence). This CDR3 has 14 residues. Trimming removed 5 bases from V and 7 bases from J; junction bases left unmatched: 5. In DNA, the CDR3 is TGTGCCAGCAGTCTAGCGGGAGTAGGGAATGAGCAGTTCTTC. Protein product: CASSLAGVGNEQFF.

The chain is built from TRBV2 and TRBJ2-7; D is ambiguous. Trimming pared 3 bases from V and 5 bases from J, leaving 14 bases between. Germline V CDR1 and CDR2: SNHLY, FYNNEI. There are 14 residues in the CDR3. The CDR3 reads CASSDGRRWNEQYF. The CDR3, as DNA: TGTGCCAGCAGTGATGGGCGACGTTGGAACGAGCAGTACTTC.

The chain combines TRBV6-5 with TRBJ1-5; D unclear. Trimming shortened V by 0 bases and J by 5 bases, and 8 bases separated the two germline ends. There are 14 residues in the CDR3. Germline CDR1 MNHEY, CDR2 SVGAGI. CDR3 DNA: TGTGCCAGCAGTTACTCGTTCGGGGATCAGCCCCAGCATTTT. As protein: CASSYSFGDQPQHF.

This clone has more than one count but fewer than ten. The chain uses TRBV29-1 and TRBJ1-2; D call uncertain. The length of the CDR3 is 12 residues. The V end was cut by 4 bases, the J end by 8 bases, with 14 bases between. Germline CDR1 SQVTM, CDR2 ANQGSEA. Written as DNA, the CDR3 is TGCAGCGTTGTGGTACCCAGAGAGGGCTACACCTTC. This codes for CSVVVPREGYTF.

This sequence joins TRBV7-3 and TRBJ2-4; TRBD1 agrees at 9 bases. Germline V lookup: CDR1 SGHTA, CDR2 FQGTGA. This CDR3 comprises 18 residues. J lost 0 bases, V lost 5 bases, and 11 bases had no gene match. Here the CDR3 reads CASSPMAGQGLAKNIQYF. CDR3 DNA sequence: TGTGCCAGCAGCCCGATGGCGGGACAGGGCCTAGCCAAAAACATTCAGTACTTC.

This clone was seen a single time. The gene calls are TRBV5-4 and TRBJ2-1; 13 bases are shared with TRBD2. The J segment lost 9 bases and the V segment lost 5 bases, leaving 8 bases of the junction unmatched. The CDR3 loop spans 15 amino acids. Germline CDR1 SGHNT, CDR2 YYREEE (reference sequence). The CDR3 DNA sequence: TGTGCCAGCAGGCCAGGACTAGCGGGAGAAGGTGAGCAGTTCTTC. This gives the protein CASRPGLAGEGEQFF.

This clone was seen a handful of times. This chain joins TRBV9 and TRBJ2-5; D gene ambiguous. CDR1 is SGDLS, CDR2 YYNGEE, per germline. V was pared by 0 bases and J by 4 bases, with 7 bases between. The CDR3 is 13 residues long. The CDR3 loop is CASSVGYSETQYF. In nucleotides, the CDR3 is TGTGCCAGCAGCGTAGGGTACTCAGAGACCCAGTACTTC.

The CDR3 loop is CASSQFGSEQYF. The CDR3 nucleotides read TGTGCCAGCAGCCAATTTGGGAGCGAGCAGTACTTC. The chain joins TRBV28 to TRBJ2-7, with a possible D match to TRBD2 (5 bases). This CDR3 contains 12 residues. Germline V CDR1 and CDR2: MDHEN, SYDVKM. Trimming shortened V by 6 bases and J by 6 bases, and 12 bases separated the two germline ends.

This chain joins TRBV10-3 and TRBJ1-3, with D uncertain. In germline, CDR1 is ENHRY, CDR2 SYGVKD. This CDR3 contains 13 residues. Trimming took 6 bases from V and 0 from J, leaving 6 bases between them. This CDR3 is CAIRRNSGNTIYF. The CDR3, as DNA: TGTGCCATCAGGAGGAACTCTGGAAACACCATATATTTT.

This chain links TRBV19 with TRBJ2-2, with TRBD1 matching over 10 bases. Germline loops: CDR1 LNHDA, CDR2 SQIVND (reference sequence). J lost 2 bases, V lost 11 bases, and 2 bases had no gene match. This CDR3 is 13 amino acids long. CDR3 sequence reads: CAGTGVNTGELFF. The CDR3 DNA sequence: TGTGCCGGGACAGGGGTTAACACCGGGGAGCTGTTTTTT.

This chain connects TRBV15 to TRBJ2-6; maybe TRBD1 (5 bases). CDR1 and CDR2 from the germline V gene are LNHNV and YYDKDF (reference sequence). The length of the CDR3 is 16 residues. Trimming took 1 base from V and 2 from J, leaving 9 bases between them. Written as DNA, the CDR3 is TGTGCCACCAGCAGAGTAATAGGGGCTGGGGCCAACGTCCTGACTTTC. Translated, it gives CATSRVIGAGANVLTF.

Worth noting for this clone: Possible read error: a much larger clone is one base away. The chain is built from TRBV11-2 and TRBJ2-7; 10 nucleotides agree with TRBD1. CDR1 is SGHAT and CDR2 is FQNNGV in the germline V gene. Germline trimming cut 5 bases from V and 3 bases from J; bases unmatched to any gene: 4. The CDR3 is 14 residues long. The CDR3 reads CASSPWTGGYEQYF. In nucleotides, the CDR3 is TGTGCCAGCAGCCCCTGGACAGGGGGCTACGAGCAGTACTTC.

This rearrangement joins TRBV28 to TRBJ2-1, with 10 bases identical to TRBD2. The germline V gene encodes CDR1 MDHEN and CDR2 SYDVKM. The CDR3 is made up of 16 amino acids. V shed 2 bases and J 8 bases; nucleotides not matched to a gene: 9. DNA of the CDR3: TGTGCCAGCAGTTTAGGGGAGCGGGAGGGCCCCGATGAGCAGTTCTTC. Its protein is CASSLGEREGPDEQFF.

The table lists this clone with a count of one. The V gene is TRBV15, the J gene TRBJ2-7; 9 bases align to TRBD2. Germline V gene lookup returns CDR1 LNHNV and CDR2 YYDKDF (reference sequence). This CDR3 region has 15 residues. Germline trimming cut 8 bases from V and 1 base from J; bases unmatched to any gene: 9. The CDR3 spells CATRSLAGGSYEQYF. The CDR3 DNA is TGTGCCACCCGGTCCTTGGCGGGAGGGTCCTACGAGCAGTACTTC.

J is TRBJ2-7 and V is TRBV29-1; the D gene is possibly TRBD2 (6 bases). Trimming pared 4 bases from V and 4 bases from J, leaving 14 bases between. The CDR3 has 13 amino acids. The V gene's germline CDR1 is SQVTM and CDR2 ANQGSEA. The CDR3 bases are TGCAGCGTTGTCGGGGGAATCGCGTACGAGCAGTACTTC. Protein: CSVVGGIAYEQYF.

V gene TRBV23-1 combines with J gene TRBJ2-5, with D tentatively TRBD1 or TRBD2 (5 bases each). TRBV23-1 is an open reading frame, and its role is uncertain. V dropped 2 bases and J dropped 0 bases, with 13 bases sitting between them. The CDR3 covers 16 residues. CDR3 region: CASSQPGRLYQETQYF. In DNA form, the CDR3 reads TGCGCCAGCAGTCAACCGGGACGGCTGTACCAAGAGACCCAGTACTTC.

The chain recombines TRBV7-6 with TRBJ2-2, with a possible D match to TRBD1 (5 bases). Trimming shortened V by 1 base and J by 3 bases, and 12 bases separated the two germline ends. The CDR3 extends over 16 amino acids. The germline gives CDR1 SGHVS, CDR2 FNYEAQ. The CDR3 region has the DNA TGTGCCAGCAGCTTAGTAGGGGTCGCCGACACCGGGGAGCTGTTTTTT. Its protein is CASSLVGVADTGELFF.

This sequence joins TRBV11-2 and TRBJ2-7; TRBD1 or TRBD2 may be the D gene (5 bases each). Germline lookup yields CDR1 SGHAT and CDR2 FQNNGV. CDR3 size: 12 residues. The V end was cut by 1 base, the J end by 5 bases, with 6 bases between. The CDR3 reads CASSLVGDEQYF. CDR3 in DNA: TGTGCCAGCAGCTTAGTGGGGGACGAGCAGTACTTC.

The chain links TRBV2 to TRBJ1-2; 8 bases are shared with TRBD1. The CDR3 is made up of 13 amino acids. Trimming removed 7 bases from V and 4 bases from J; junction bases left unmatched: 5. CDR1 is SNHLY and CDR2 is FYNNEI in the germline V gene. CDR3 coding DNA: TGTGCCAGCACCGGGACAGGCCCCTATGGCTACACCTTC. This sequence encodes CASTGTGPYGYTF.

The J gene is TRBJ2-1, the V gene TRBV27; D gene unclear. The ends were cut back, 5 bases at V and 3 bases at J, with 11 bases in the middle. The germline gives CDR1 MNHEY, CDR2 SMNVEV (reference sequence). The CDR3 totals 14 residues. The CDR3 nucleotides are TGTGCCAGCAGTGAGAGAGGAGTCTACAATGAGCAGTTCTTC. It yields the protein CASSERGVYNEQFF.

The V call is TRBV4-1, the J call TRBJ2-1, with a possible D match to TRBD1 (8 bases). Germline-derived CDR1 and CDR2 are MGHRA and YSYEKL. CDR3 length equals 15 residues. V dropped 6 bases and J dropped 6 bases, with 18 bases sitting between them. CDR3 coding DNA: TGCGCCAGCAGACAAACAGGGGGGGATGGCAATGAGCAGTTCTTC. Translated, it gives CASRQTGGDGNEQFF.

This clone was counted a single time. The rearrangement joins TRBV10-3 to TRBJ2-7; the match to TRBD2 covers 8 bases. This CDR3 is 15 amino acids long. Trimming took 0 bases from V and 7 from J; bases not matched to a gene: 8. CDR1 and CDR2 (germline): ENHRY, SYGVKD. This CDR3 reads CAISESIAGTHEQYF. The CDR3 nucleotides read TGTGCCATCAGTGAGTCGATAGCGGGGACCCATGAGCAGTACTTC.

This clone was seen just once. The chain is built from TRBV20-1 and TRBJ2-7; TRBD1 is a possible D gene (5 bases). The CDR3 loop spans 11 amino acids. The germline V gene encodes CDR1 DFQATT and CDR2 SNEGSKA (reference sequence). V shed 6 bases and J shed 4 bases, with 10 bases lying between them. The DNA for the CDR3 is TGCAGTGCAGGTCAGGGTTACGAGCAGTACTTC. Translating it yields CSAGQGYEQYF.

The chain joins TRBV28 to TRBJ1-1; TRBD1 matches at 9 bases. Looked up from germline, CDR1 is MDHEN and CDR2 is SYDVKM. V trimming: 7 bases; J trimming: 0 bases; junction bases outside the gene matches: 3. CDR3 length: 14 amino acids. CDR3 amino acids: CASIDRGMNTEAFF. CDR3 bases: TGTGCCAGCATTGACAGGGGGATGAACACTGAAGCTTTCTTT.

This clone has just one count. The chain carries TRBV4-2 and TRBJ2-1; the D gene is possibly TRBD2 (5 bases). The CDR3 loop spans 14 amino acids. The germline V gene has CDR1 LGHNA and CDR2 YNFKEQ. V lost 8 bases to trimming and J lost 8 bases, with 19 bases between them. The CDR3 DNA sequence: TGTGCCAGCCGGATGTCAGGCCTCGGGGATGAGCAGTTCTTC. This codes for CASRMSGLGDEQFF.

This rearrangement joins TRBV9 to TRBJ2-3; 9 bases are a match to TRBD2. The J segment lost 2 bases and the V segment lost 3 bases, leaving 7 bases of the junction unmatched. Germline CDR1 reads SGDLS; CDR2 reads YYNGEE. The CDR3 spans 16 residues. The CDR3 reads CASSAIAGVVTDTQYF. The CDR3, as DNA: TGTGCCAGCAGCGCCATAGCGGGAGTGGTCACAGATACGCAGTATTTT.

The rearrangement links TRBV11-2 to TRBJ2-1, with D uncertain. The germline V gene encodes CDR1 SGHAT and CDR2 FQNNGV. This CDR3 comprises 17 residues. Trimming took 1 base from V and 8 from J, leaving 21 bases between them. DNA for the CDR3: TGTGCCAGCAGCTTAGGTTTTGGCTCCTGGGCCGGCGATGAGCAGTTCTTC. Protein: CASSLGFGSWAGDEQFF.